This entry is about one T cell receptor beta chain. Residents of around 24 US areas, aged roughly 18 to 89 years, made up the participants. The sample is drawn from a study of blood T cell repertoires in COVID-19. In the source study's methods: The authors estimated nucleated cell counts from reference gene primer amplification. Repertoires were generated with immunoSEQ multiplex PCR, while TCRdb's copy carries only in-frame clones and drops some. V, J and clone size derive from that table, while D and trimming were established from the DNA sequence. This table has about 300,000 clones, 80% to 90% appearing once. Germline V CDR1 and CDR2: MGHRA, YSYEKL. This CDR3 region has 13 residues. The V and J ends lost 3 bases and 3 bases respectively, with 8 bases between them.

The clonotype comes from a woman between 18 and 29 years old who had recovered from COVID-19. The material sequenced was PBMCs or T cells enriched from blood (not recorded which). J is TRBJ2-5 and V is TRBV4-1; D is unresolved. The CDR3 region is CASSQNSKETQYF. DNA for the CDR3: TGCGCCAGCAGCCAGAATAGTAAAGAGACCCAGTACTTC.